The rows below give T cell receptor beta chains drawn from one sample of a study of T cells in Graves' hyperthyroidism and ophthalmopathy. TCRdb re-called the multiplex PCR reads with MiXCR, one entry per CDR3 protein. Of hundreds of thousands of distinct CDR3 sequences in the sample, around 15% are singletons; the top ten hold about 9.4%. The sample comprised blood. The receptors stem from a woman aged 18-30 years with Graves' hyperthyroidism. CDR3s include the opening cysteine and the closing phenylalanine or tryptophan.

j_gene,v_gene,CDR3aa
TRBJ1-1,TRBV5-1,CASSLARGEVNTEAFF
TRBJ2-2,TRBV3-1,CASSEAEHTGELFF
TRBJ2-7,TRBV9,CASSDGQGRSYEQYF
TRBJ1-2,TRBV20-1,CSAGKTGDGDYGYTF
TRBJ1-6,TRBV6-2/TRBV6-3,CASSWGSQSPLHF
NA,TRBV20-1,CSARGWYTAGSYEQFF
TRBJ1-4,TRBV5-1,CASSLVPGEKLFF
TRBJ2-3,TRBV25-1,CASSERASATTDTQYF
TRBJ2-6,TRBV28,CASSSPSAGANVLTF
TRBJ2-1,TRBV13,CASLTSVTTYNEQFF
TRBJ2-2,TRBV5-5,CASSPKRQGPLITGELFF
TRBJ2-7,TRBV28,CATTDSAHEQYF
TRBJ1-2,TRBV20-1,CSAYRGEGYGYTF
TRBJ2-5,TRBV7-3,CASSEGLSETQYF
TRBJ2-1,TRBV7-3,CASSGTSSYNEQFF
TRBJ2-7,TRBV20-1,CSARPGQGGTYEQYF
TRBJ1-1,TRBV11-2,CASSLGGISTEAFF
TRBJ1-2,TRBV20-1,CSAANRDRGYGYTF
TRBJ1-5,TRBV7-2,CASSLEVYGNQPQHF
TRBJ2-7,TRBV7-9,CASQASGTYEQYF
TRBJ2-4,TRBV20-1,CSAKDPHLAKNIQYF
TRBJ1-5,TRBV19,CASRRTALYSNQPQHF
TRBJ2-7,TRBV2,CALVDGRSYAQYF
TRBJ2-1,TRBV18,CASSPPQGLAGNNEQFF
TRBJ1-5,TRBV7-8,CASSPGTGQDQPQHF
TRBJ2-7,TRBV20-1,CSADHPGAYEQYF
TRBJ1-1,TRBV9,CASSASMGTEAFF
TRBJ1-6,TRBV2,CASREPGGHSPLHF
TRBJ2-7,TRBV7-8,CASSVRWRQGSYEQYF
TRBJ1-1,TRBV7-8,CASSLLRAGAVGTEAFF
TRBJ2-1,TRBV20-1,CSARDRLAWWGEQFF
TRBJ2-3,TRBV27,CASRLAGGADTQYF
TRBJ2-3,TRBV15,CATSRDPSGGTSTDTQYF
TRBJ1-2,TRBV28,CATYGPNLYGYTF
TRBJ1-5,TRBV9,CASSVGWGDNQPQHF
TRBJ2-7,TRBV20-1,CSAPGVGEYEQYF
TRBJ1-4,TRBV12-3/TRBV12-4,CASGQGAREKLFF
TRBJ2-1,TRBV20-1,CSARDQRMGRSYNEQFF
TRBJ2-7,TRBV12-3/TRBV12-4,CASSPTVGYYEQYF
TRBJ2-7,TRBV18,CASSPEDRGLYEQYF
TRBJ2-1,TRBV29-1,CSARGAGKGNEQFF
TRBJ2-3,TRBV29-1,CSFGTSGRAYTQYF
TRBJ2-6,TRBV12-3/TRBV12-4,CASSLNIGGPSRIGANVLTF
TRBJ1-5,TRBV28,CASTQGGLTGQPQHF
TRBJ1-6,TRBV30,CAWRTPGSLGSPLHF
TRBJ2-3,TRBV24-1,CATMASGKSQSSTDTQYF
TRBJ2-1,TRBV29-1,CSVEDRAEWYNEQFF
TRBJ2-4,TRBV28,CASTFPAGDIQYF
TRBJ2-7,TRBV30,CAWSPIAGGYEQYF
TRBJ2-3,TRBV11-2,CASSLAGWDTQYF
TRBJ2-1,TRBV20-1,CSARRTGNNEQFF